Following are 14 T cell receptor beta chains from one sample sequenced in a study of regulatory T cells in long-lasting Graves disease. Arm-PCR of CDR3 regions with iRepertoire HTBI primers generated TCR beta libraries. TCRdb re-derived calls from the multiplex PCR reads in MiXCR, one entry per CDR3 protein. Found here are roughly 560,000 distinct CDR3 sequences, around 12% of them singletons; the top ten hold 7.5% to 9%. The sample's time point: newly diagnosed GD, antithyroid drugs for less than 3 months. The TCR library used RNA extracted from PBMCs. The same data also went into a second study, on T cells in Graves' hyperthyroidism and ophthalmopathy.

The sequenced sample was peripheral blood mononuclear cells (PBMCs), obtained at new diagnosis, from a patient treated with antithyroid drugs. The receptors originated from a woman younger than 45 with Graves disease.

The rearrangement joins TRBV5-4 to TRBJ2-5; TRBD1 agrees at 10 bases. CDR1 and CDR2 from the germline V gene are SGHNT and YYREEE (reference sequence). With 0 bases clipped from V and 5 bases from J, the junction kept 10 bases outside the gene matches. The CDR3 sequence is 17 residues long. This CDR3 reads CASSLVPRQGAWETQYF. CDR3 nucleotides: TGTGCCAGCAGCTTGGTCCCGAGACAGGGGGCTTGGGAGACCCAGTACTTC. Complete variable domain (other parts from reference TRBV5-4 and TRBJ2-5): ETGVTQSPTHLIKTRGQQVTLRCSSQSGHNTVSWYQQALGQGPQFIFQYYREEENGRGNFPPRFSGLQFPNYSSELNVNALELDDSALYLCASSLVPRQGAWETQYFGPGTRLLVL.

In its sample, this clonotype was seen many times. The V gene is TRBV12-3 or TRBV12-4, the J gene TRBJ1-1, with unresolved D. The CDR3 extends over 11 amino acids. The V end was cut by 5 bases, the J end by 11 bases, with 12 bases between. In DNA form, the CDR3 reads TGTGCCAGCAGTCGGATCGGTAGTGCTTTCTTT. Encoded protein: CASSRIGSAFF.

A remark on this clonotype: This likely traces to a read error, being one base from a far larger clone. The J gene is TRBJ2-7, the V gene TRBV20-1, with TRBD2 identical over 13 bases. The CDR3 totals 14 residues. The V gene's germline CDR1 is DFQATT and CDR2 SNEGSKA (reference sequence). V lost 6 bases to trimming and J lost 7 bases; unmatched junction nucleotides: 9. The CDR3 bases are TGCAGTGCCCAGACTAGCGGGAGGATTGGTGAGCAGTACTTC. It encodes CSAQTSGRIGEQYF.

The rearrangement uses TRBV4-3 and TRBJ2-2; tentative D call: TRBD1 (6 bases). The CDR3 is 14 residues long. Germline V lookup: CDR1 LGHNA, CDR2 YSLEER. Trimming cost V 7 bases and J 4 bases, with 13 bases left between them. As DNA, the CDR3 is TGCGCCAGCAACCAGGGGTCCCTCACCGGGGAGCTGTTTTTT. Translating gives CASNQGSLTGELFF.

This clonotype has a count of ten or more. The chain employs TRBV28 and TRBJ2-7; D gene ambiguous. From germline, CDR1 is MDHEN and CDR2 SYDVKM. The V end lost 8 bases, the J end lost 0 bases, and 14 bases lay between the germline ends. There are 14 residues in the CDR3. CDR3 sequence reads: CASGSRVSSYEQYF. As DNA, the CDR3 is TGTGCCAGCGGGTCTAGGGTAAGCTCCTACGAGCAGTACTTC. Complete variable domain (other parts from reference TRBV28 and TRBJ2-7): DVKVTQSSRYLVKRTGEKVFLECVQDMDHENMFWYRQDPGLGLRLIYFSYDVKMKEKGDIPEGYSVSREKKERFSLILESASTNQTSMYLCASGSRVSSYEQYFGPGTRLTVT.

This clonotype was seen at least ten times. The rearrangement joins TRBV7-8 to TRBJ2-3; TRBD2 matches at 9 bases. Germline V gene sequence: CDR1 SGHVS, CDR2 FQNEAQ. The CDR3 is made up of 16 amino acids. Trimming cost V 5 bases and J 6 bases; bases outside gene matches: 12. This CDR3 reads CASSEGLAGTEDTQYF. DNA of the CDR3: TGTGCCAGCAGCGAGGGGCTAGCGGGGACTGAGGATACGCAGTATTTT.

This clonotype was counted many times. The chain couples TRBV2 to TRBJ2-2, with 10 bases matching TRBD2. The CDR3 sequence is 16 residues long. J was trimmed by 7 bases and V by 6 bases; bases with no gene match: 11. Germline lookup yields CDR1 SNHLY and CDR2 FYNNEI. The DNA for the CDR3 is TGTGCCAGCAGGCCCGGCCTAGCGGGAGATGTCGGGGAGCTGTTTTTT. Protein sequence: CASRPGLAGDVGELFF.

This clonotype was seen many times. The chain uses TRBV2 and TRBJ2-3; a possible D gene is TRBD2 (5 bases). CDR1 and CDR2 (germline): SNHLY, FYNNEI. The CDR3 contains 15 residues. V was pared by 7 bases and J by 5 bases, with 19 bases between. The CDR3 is CASTPALGSGDTQYF. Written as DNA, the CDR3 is TGTGCCAGCACCCCGGCCCTGGGGAGCGGAGATACGCAGTATTTT.

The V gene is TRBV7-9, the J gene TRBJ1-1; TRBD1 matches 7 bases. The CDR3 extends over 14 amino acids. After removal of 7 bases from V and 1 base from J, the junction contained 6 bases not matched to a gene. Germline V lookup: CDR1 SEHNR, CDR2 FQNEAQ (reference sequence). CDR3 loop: CASIETGWNTEAFF. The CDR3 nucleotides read TGTGCCAGCATCGAGACAGGGTGGAACACTGAAGCTTTCTTT.

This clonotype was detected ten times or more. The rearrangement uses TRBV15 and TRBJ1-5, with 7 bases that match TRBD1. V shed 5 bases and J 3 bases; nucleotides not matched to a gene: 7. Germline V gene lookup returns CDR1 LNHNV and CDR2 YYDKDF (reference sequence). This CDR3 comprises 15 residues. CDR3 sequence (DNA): TGTGCCACCAGCTATTCGGGACAGATCAATCAGCCCCAGCATTTT. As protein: CATSYSGQINQPQHF.

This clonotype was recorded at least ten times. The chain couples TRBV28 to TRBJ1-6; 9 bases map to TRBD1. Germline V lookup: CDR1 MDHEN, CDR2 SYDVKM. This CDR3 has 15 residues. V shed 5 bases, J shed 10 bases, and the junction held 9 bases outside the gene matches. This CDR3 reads CASSPLRQGGSPLHF. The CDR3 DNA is TGTGCCAGCAGTCCATTAAGACAGGGGGGATCACCCCTCCACTTT.

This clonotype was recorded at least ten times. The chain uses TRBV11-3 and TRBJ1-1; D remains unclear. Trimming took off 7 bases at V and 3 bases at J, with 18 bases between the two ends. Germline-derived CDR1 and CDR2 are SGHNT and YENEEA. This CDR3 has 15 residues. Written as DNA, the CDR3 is TGTGCCAGCAATTCATTCCCCGGTGCGTACACTGAAGCTTTCTTT. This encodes CASNSFPGAYTEAFF.

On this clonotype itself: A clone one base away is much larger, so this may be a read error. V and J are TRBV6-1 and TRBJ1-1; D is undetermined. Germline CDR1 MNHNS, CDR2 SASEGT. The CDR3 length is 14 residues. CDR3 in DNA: TGTGCCAGCAGTAAATGGCTTACGAACGCTGAAGCTTTCTTT. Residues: CASSKWLTNAEAFF.

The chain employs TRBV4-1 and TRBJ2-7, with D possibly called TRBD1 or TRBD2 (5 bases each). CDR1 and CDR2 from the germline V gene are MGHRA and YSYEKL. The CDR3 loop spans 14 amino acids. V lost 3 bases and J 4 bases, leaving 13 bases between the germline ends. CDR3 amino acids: CASSHGTTPYEQYF. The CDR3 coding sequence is TGCGCCAGCAGCCACGGGACCACTCCTTACGAGCAGTACTTC.